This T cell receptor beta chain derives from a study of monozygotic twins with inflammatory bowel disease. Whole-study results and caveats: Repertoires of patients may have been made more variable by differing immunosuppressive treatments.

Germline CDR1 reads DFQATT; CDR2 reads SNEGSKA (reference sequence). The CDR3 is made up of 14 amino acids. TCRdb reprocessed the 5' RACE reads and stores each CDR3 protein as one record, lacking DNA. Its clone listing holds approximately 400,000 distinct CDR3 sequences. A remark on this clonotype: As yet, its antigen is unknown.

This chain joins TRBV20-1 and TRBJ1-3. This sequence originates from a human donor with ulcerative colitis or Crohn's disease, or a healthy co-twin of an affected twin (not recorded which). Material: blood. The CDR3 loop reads CSARLGIPPNTIYF.